Below are 5 T cell receptor beta chains sequenced from a single sample in a study of human T cells and chemical hapten exposure. Stated time point: pre-sensitization, week 0. Noted treatment: therapeutic diphenylcyclopropenone sensitization with weekly scalp DPC. MiXCR, run by TCRdb on the RACE reads, gives a single entry per CDR3 protein. The sample lists 270,000 or so distinct CDR3 sequences; around 7.7% were seen once. Sequences were derived from whole blood, sampled in connection with sensitization to the hapten diphenylcyclopropenone (DPC). The receptors here all came from a man in his late teens or twenties with alopecia areata. Some clones in this sample may be carry-over from other donors' samples.

This clonotype was recorded a few times. The chain combines TRBV28 with TRBJ2-7, with a possible D match to TRBD1 (6 bases). The germline CDR1 and CDR2 sequences are MDHEN and SYDVKM. Trimming cost V 0 bases and J 3 bases, with 9 bases left between them. The CDR3 totals 14 residues. CDR3 sequence reads: CASSLWQGRYEQYF. In DNA, the CDR3 is TGTGCCAGCAGTTTATGGCAGGGGCGCTACGAGCAGTACTTC.

This clonotype was observed at least ten times. V usage is TRBV25-1 and J usage is TRBJ1-2, with a possible D match to TRBD1 (6 bases). Trimming took off 3 bases at V and 8 bases at J, with 16 bases between the two ends. Germline-derived CDR1 and CDR2 are MGHDK and SYGVNS. The length of the CDR3 is 14 residues. The DNA for the CDR3 is TGTGCCAGCAGTGAGGATCCGGGGGCATCAGGCTACACCTTC. Translated: CASSEDPGASGYTF.

The chain couples TRBV5-5 to TRBJ1-4, with D unclear. The germline CDR1 and CDR2 sequences are SGHKS and YYEKEE (reference sequence). CDR3 size: 13 residues. With 1 base removed from V and 3 bases from J, the gap between germline ends came to 4 bases. In nucleotides, the CDR3 is TGTGCCAGCAGCTTGTTGCCTAATGAAAAACTGTTTTTT. Amino acid sequence: CASSLLPNEKLFF.

The CDR3 DNA follows: TGTGCCAGTAGTCTGCAGACAGGGGATTATATGAACACTGAAGCTTTCTTT. It is translated as CASSLQTGDYMNTEAFF. This sequence joins TRBV19 and TRBJ1-1, with 8 bases aligning to TRBD1. The CDR3 loop spans 17 amino acids. Trimming cost V 5 bases and J 0 bases; bases outside gene matches: 11. Germline assignment: CDR1 LNHDA and CDR2 SQIVND (reference sequence).

This clonotype was seen only a few times. CDR3 in DNA: TGTGCCATCAGTGGATCGGGTAAATGGTATGGCTACACCTTC. Translated: CAISGSGKWYGYTF. The rearrangement joins TRBV10-3 to TRBJ1-2, with D unresolved. The V and J ends lost 4 bases and 5 bases respectively, with 14 bases between them. In germline, CDR1 is ENHRY, CDR2 SYGVKD. CDR3 length: 14 residues.